The 22 T cell receptor beta chains below were found in one sample sequenced in a study of T cells in Graves' hyperthyroidism and ophthalmopathy. It was RNA transcripts that yielded the amplified TCR beta CDR3 regions. When the TCR CDR3 underwent first-round RT-PCR, the HTBI primer set was used. TCRdb recomputed calls from the multiplex PCR reads with MiXCR, one row per CDR3 protein. In the table there are approximately 270,000 distinct CDR3 sequences, less than 15% of which are singletons. Sequenced sample: blood. Every receptor here comes from a woman between 40 and 50 years old with Graves' hyperthyroidism that later progressed to Graves' ophthalmopathy.

This clonotype was seen repeatedly, ten times or more. V and J are TRBV12-3 or TRBV12-4 and TRBJ2-1; D is tentatively TRBD1 or TRBD2 (5 bases each). Trimming stripped 2 bases from V and 7 bases from J, with 21 bases between. This CDR3 comprises 17 residues. CDR3 coding DNA: TGTGCCAGCAGTTTACGTCCTTGGGGGAGAGGTGAAAATGAGCAGTTCTTC. It translates to CASSLRPWGRGENEQFF.

This clonotype was seen many times. The V call is TRBV2, the J call TRBJ2-7, with 7 bases that match TRBD2. Germline CDR1 reads SNHLY; CDR2 reads FYNNEI. The CDR3 runs to 13 residues. V was clipped by 6 bases and J by 2 bases; unmatched bases: 4. This chain's CDR3 is CASRAGSTYEQYF. In DNA, the CDR3 is TGTGCCAGCAGAGCGGGATCTACCTACGAGCAGTACTTC.

For this clonotype: Possible read error: a much larger clone is one base away. This rearrangement joins TRBV12-3 or TRBV12-4 to TRBJ1-5, with a possible D match to TRBD1 (6 bases). The CDR3 is 17 amino acids. For the CDR3, the DNA is TGTGGCAGCAAGAAACAGGGAATTGGAAATAGCAATCAGCCCCAGCATTTT. Encoded protein: CGSKKQGIGNSNQPQHF.

This clonotype was seen many times. The rearrangement joins TRBV6-1 to TRBJ2-5; D could derive from TRBD1 or TRBD2 (6 bases each). V shed 4 bases and J shed 5 bases, with 20 bases lying between them. Germline V lookup: CDR1 MNHNS, CDR2 SASEGT. The CDR3 consists of 16 residues. The CDR3 bases are TGTGCCAGCAGTGTATCGGGGGCCGGCTCGGGTGAGACCCAGTACTTC. Translated: CASSVSGAGSGETQYF.

The chain combines TRBV7-9 with TRBJ2-7; no clear D. The CDR3 has 15 amino acids. Trimming removed 2 bases at V and 9 bases at J, with 20 bases between. Germline CDR1 is SEHNR and CDR2 is FQNEAQ (reference sequence). CDR3 region: CASSLSVPARPGQYF. The CDR3 nucleotides read TGTGCCAGCAGCTTAAGTGTCCCAGCCCGTCCCGGGCAGTACTTC.

This clonotype showed up just once. Sequence at one end of the junction differs from germline and may be a read error. J is TRBJ2-1 and V is TRBV2; TRBD2 is a possible D gene (6 bases). This CDR3 has 15 amino acids. Per germline, CDR1 SNHLY and CDR2 FYNNEI. DNA of the CDR3: TGTGCCAGCAGAGAAGGAAGCGGGTCCTACAGTGAGCAGTTCTTC. This sequence encodes CASREGSGSYSEQFF.

This clonotype was recorded a few times. The chain carries TRBV5-1 and TRBJ2-1, with D tentatively TRBD1 (5 bases). CDR1 and CDR2 (germline): SGHRS, YFSETQ. Trimming removed 0 bases at V and 2 bases at J, with 15 bases between. The length of the CDR3 is 17 residues. The CDR3 here is CASSLAGATNPYNEQFF. The CDR3 DNA is TGCGCCAGCAGCTTGGCTGGGGCCACAAACCCCTACAATGAGCAGTTCTTC.

The CDR3 is CASSLAALNQPQHF. In DNA form, the CDR3 reads TGTGCCAGCAGTTTGGCAGCACTCAATCAGCCCCAGCATTTT. The chain joins TRBV27 to TRBJ1-5, with D hard to call. CDR3 size: 14 residues. V shed 3 bases and J shed 3 bases, with 9 bases lying between them. Germline V gene sequence: CDR1 MNHEY, CDR2 SMNVEV (reference sequence).

In its sample, this clonotype was seen a few times. The gene calls are TRBV4-1 and TRBJ2-7; a weak D match, TRBD2 (6 bases). V lost 0 bases, J lost 0 bases, and 9 bases lay in between. Germline assignment: CDR1 MGHRA and CDR2 YSYEKL. This CDR3 is 15 amino acids long. Here the CDR3 reads CASSQEASDSYEQYF. The CDR3 DNA reads as TGCGCCAGCAGCCAAGAAGCTAGCGACTCCTACGAGCAGTACTTC.

V usage is TRBV19 and J usage is TRBJ1-4, with 12 bases identical to TRBD1. Germline-derived CDR1 and CDR2 are LNHDA and SQIVND (reference sequence). V lost 3 bases to trimming and J lost 8 bases; unmatched junction nucleotides: 16. The CDR3 totals 19 residues. The CDR3 loop reads CASSIFSGTGGTPMEKLFF. The CDR3 bases are TGTGCCAGTAGTATCTTCTCCGGGACAGGGGGCACCCCAATGGAAAAACTGTTTTTT.

This clonotype turned up a few times. A much larger clone lies one base from this, so it may be a read error. The chain is built from TRBV6-1 and TRBJ2-7; D ambiguous. V lost 5 bases and J 5 bases, leaving 7 bases between the germline ends. Per the germline V gene, CDR1 is MNHNS and CDR2 is SASEGT. This CDR3 comprises 11 residues. Written as DNA, the CDR3 is TGTGCCAGCAGTTTTATGGACGAGCAGTACTTC. This translates into CASSFMDEQYF.

This clonotype came up many times. The chain has TRBV7-8 and TRBJ2-2; 7 nucleotides match TRBD1. The junction had 7 bases not matched to a gene; V was cut back by 2 bases and J by 7 bases. The CDR3 extends over 15 amino acids. Germline-derived CDR1 and CDR2 are SGHVS and FQNEAQ. This CDR3 reads CASSLRTGIGGELFF. The CDR3 bases are TGTGCCAGCAGCTTACGGACAGGAATAGGCGGGGAGCTGTTTTTT.

V gene TRBV28 combines with J gene TRBJ2-7, with 8 bases fitting TRBD1. Trimming cost V 6 bases and J 3 bases; bases outside gene matches: 16. The germline V gene encodes CDR1 MDHEN and CDR2 SYDVKM. CDR3 length: 17 amino acids. The CDR3 coding sequence is TGTGCCAGCAGAACGAACTCCGGGACAGGCAAAGTCTACGAGCAGTACTTC. As protein: CASRTNSGTGKVYEQYF.

This clonotype occurred many times. The V call is TRBV6-5, the J call TRBJ1-1, with D perhaps TRBD1 (6 bases). Trimming cost V 2 bases and J 1 base, with 11 bases left between them. CDR1 is MNHEY and CDR2 is SVGAGI in the germline V gene. The CDR3 is 15 amino acids. This CDR3 reads CASSYLGHQNTEAFF. CDR3 nucleotide sequence: TGTGCCAGCAGTTACCTGGGACACCAGAACACTGAAGCTTTCTTT.

The V and J genes are TRBV5-1 and TRBJ2-1, with TRBD1 matching over 9 bases. V was pared by 4 bases and J by 9 bases, with 8 bases of the junction left unmatched. This CDR3 spans 14 amino acids. Looked up from germline, CDR1 is SGHRS and CDR2 is YFSETQ. The CDR3 bases are TGCGCCAGCAGCCCCGGGGACAGGGAAGCTGAGCAGTTCTTC. It encodes CASSPGDREAEQFF.

The table lists this clonotype with many counts. This chain links TRBV5-5 with TRBJ1-1; D gene ambiguous. Germline CDR1 is SGHKS and CDR2 is YYEKEE (reference sequence). V lost 0 bases and J lost 7, with 19 bases in between. The CDR3 is made up of 16 amino acids. The CDR3 is CASSLATPLLTLEAFF. The DNA of the CDR3 is TGTGCCAGCAGCTTGGCCACACCCTTACTTACCCTTGAAGCTTTCTTT.

This clonotype has ten or more counts. The genes are TRBV4-2 and TRBJ1-5; 9 bases line up with TRBD1. Germline V CDR1 and CDR2: LGHNA, YNFKEQ. This CDR3 has 16 residues. Trimming cost V 1 base and J 6 bases; bases outside gene matches: 7. In nucleotides, the CDR3 is TGTGCCAGCAGCCAAGGGGACAGGGATAAGGGTCAGCCCCAGCATTTT. It is translated as CASSQGDRDKGQPQHF.

Remarks on this clonotype: A read error is possible here, since a much larger clone lies one base away. V and J are TRBV27 and TRBJ1-5, with D hard to call. Per the germline V gene, CDR1 is MNHEY and CDR2 is SMNVEV (reference sequence). With 4 bases removed from V and 9 bases from J, the gap between germline ends came to 10 bases. There are 12 residues in the CDR3. The CDR3 sequence: CASSYRDRPQHF. CDR3 coding DNA: TGTGCCAGCAGTTACAGAGATCGGCCCCAGCATTTT.

The chain combines TRBV19 with TRBJ2-7; TRBD1 matches at 8 bases. Losses at the gene ends were 3 bases for V and 2 bases for J; bases not matched to a gene: 0. CDR3 length: 13 residues. The germline CDR1 and CDR2 sequences are LNHDA and SQIVND (reference sequence). CDR3 in DNA: TGTGCCAGTAGTATGGGACAGGCCTACGAGCAGTACTTC. The encoded protein is CASSMGQAYEQYF.

This clonotype has more than one count but fewer than ten. This chain uses TRBV5-5 with TRBJ2-3; D not resolved. The length of the CDR3 is 14 residues. V was pared by 4 bases and J by 0 bases, with 9 bases between. Germline loops: CDR1 SGHKS, CDR2 YYEKEE (reference sequence). CDR3 bases: TGTGCCAGCAGCCGCAGCCTCAGCACAGATACGCAGTATTTT. Translating it yields CASSRSLSTDTQYF. The variable domain in full, with the rest retrieved from reference TRBV5-5 and TRBJ2-3, is DAGVTQSPTHLIKTRGQQVTLRCSPISGHKSVSWYQQVLGQGPQFIFQYYEKEERGRGNFPDRFSARQFPNYSSELNVNALLLGDSALYLCASSRSLSTDTQYFGPGTRLTVL.

The sample holds many counts of this clonotype. The genes are TRBV20-1 and TRBJ2-2; D is perhaps TRBD1 (6 bases). Germline loops: CDR1 DFQATT, CDR2 SNEGSKA (reference sequence). Trimming shortened V by 3 bases and J by 2 bases, and 16 bases separated the two germline ends. The length of the CDR3 is 16 residues. In DNA, the CDR3 is TGCAGTGCTAGGCCTTCGGGACATCCTAACACCGGGGAGCTGTTTTTT. Translation gives CSARPSGHPNTGELFF.

The table lists this clonotype with many counts. This chain uses TRBV3-1 with TRBJ2-6; D is undetermined. Trimming took off 3 bases at V and 0 bases at J, with 12 bases between the two ends. This CDR3 spans 17 amino acids. CDR1 is LGHDT and CDR2 is YNNKEL in the germline V gene (reference sequence). This CDR3 is CASSQQPLLSGANVLTF. The CDR3 DNA sequence: TGTGCCAGCAGCCAGCAACCCCTTCTCTCTGGGGCCAACGTCCTGACTTTC. Full variable domain (outside the CDR3, taken from reference TRBV3-1 and TRBJ2-6): DTAVSQTPKYLVTQMGNDKSIKCEQNLGHDTMYWYKQDSKKFLKIMFSYNNKELIINETVPNRFSPKSPDKAHLNLHINSLELGDSAVYFCASSQQPLLSGANVLTFGAGSRLTVL.